This is a list of T cell receptor beta chains from one sample in a study of blood T cell repertoires in COVID-19. Sequencing used immunoSEQ multiplex PCR; TCRdb keeps in-frame clones, though not all of them. The repertoire holds roughly 200,000 clones, about 88% seen once, with 1.5% to 2% in the top ten. Sequenced input: peripheral blood. Receptors were obtained from a man between 65 and 85 years old with acute or convalescent COVID-19. Both conserved end residues are part of each CDR3. Fields, in order: clone size, D gene, V gene, J gene, CDR3 DNA, CDR3 protein. The D gene is left open where the match is weak. Rows may omit the clone size; those that give it use once, few, many or a size class.

size: NA
D: NA
V: TRBV11-2
J: TRBJ2-7
DNA: TGTGCCAGCAGCTCCGTCGGAGGATCCTACGAGCAGTACTTC
CDR3: CASSSVGGSYEQYF

size: NA
D: NA
V: TRBV25-1
J: TRBJ1-1
DNA: TGTGCCACCACAGATACTCGGGGGGGAGACACTGAAGCTTTCTTT
CDR3: CATTDTRGGDTEAFF

size: once
D: NA
V: TRBV6-5
J: TRBJ2-1
DNA: TGTGCCAGCAGTCGGGGGAATGAGCAGTTCTTC
CDR3: CASSRGNEQFF

size: once
D: NA
V: TRBV12-3/TRBV12-4
J: TRBJ2-1
DNA: TGTGCCAGCAGAACCAGCGGGTTCCAGTTCTTC
CDR3: CASRTSGFQFF

size: NA
D: NA
V: TRBV5-1
J: TRBJ2-2
DNA: TGCGCCAGCGCCACTTCGAACACCGGGGAGCTGTTTTTT
CDR3: CASATSNTGELFF

size: NA
D: NA
V: TRBV18
J: TRBJ2-5
DNA: TGTGCCAGCTCACCACCGCAGGGACAAGAGACCCAGTACTTC
CDR3: CASSPPQGQETQYF

size: once
D: NA
V: TRBV28
J: TRBJ2-6
DNA: TGTGCCAGCCGACATTCTGGGGCCAACGTCCTGACTTTC
CDR3: CASRHSGANVLTF

size: NA
D: TRBD1
V: TRBV19
J: TRBJ1-2
DNA: TGTGCCAGTAGTAGACAGGGGGATGGCTACACCTTC
CDR3: CASSRQGDGYTF

size: NA
D: TRBD1
V: TRBV10-3
J: TRBJ2-1
DNA: TGTGTTACGACCCCGGACAGGTGGGATGAGCAGTTCTTC
CDR3: CVTTPDRWDEQFF

size: NA
D: TRBD2
V: TRBV6-5
J: TRBJ2-7
DNA: TGTGCCAGCAGCCGCGGGACTAGCGGGGACGAGCAGTACTTC
CDR3: CASSRGTSGDEQYF

size: NA
D: TRBD2
V: TRBV30
J: TRBJ2-3
DNA: TGTGCCTGGAGTGTATCGCATACTAGCGGGAGGGCCAGAGATACGCAGTATTTT
CDR3: CAWSVSHTSGRARDTQYF

size: NA
D: TRBD2
V: TRBV19
J: TRBJ2-3
DNA: TGTGCCAGTAGTGCCCGGACTAGCGGGAGGACAGATACGCAGTATTTT
CDR3: CASSARTSGRTDTQYF

size: NA
D: NA
V: TRBV9
J: TRBJ1-2
DNA: TGTGCCAGCAGCGTAGAAGTGGTTGGGACTGGGGGCTACACCTTC
CDR3: CASSVEVVGTGGYTF

size: NA
D: NA
V: TRBV30
J: TRBJ1-1
DNA: TGTGCCTGGAGTAGAGGGATCGCTGAAGCTTTCTTT
CDR3: CAWSRGIAEAFF

size: few
D: NA
V: TRBV19
J: TRBJ2-1
DNA: TGTGCCAGTAGTCCGTCAGGGGTTAACAATGAGCAGTTCTTC
CDR3: CASSPSGVNNEQFF

size: NA
D: NA
V: TRBV21-1
J: TRBJ1-1
DNA: TGTGCCAGCAGTAACGGGACAGGGGGCTTACGGCCGAACACTGAAGCTTTCTTT
CDR3: CASSNGTGGLRPNTEAFF

size: NA
D: TRBD1
V: TRBV4-3
J: TRBJ1-2
DNA: TGCGCCAGCAGCCAAGATAGACAGGGGTTCTATGGCTACACCTTC
CDR3: CASSQDRQGFYGYTF

size: NA
D: TRBD2
V: TRBV24-1
J: TRBJ2-1
DNA: TGTGCCACCAGTGATTTGGTGGCTAGCGGTTCCATCCATGAGCAGTTCTTC
CDR3: CATSDLVASGSIHEQFF

size: NA
D: TRBD2
V: TRBV28
J: TRBJ2-7
DNA: TGTGCCAGCAGCTCCCCCGGGGCGCTAGCGGGAGGGGTGCAGTACTTC
CDR3: CASSSPGALAGGVQYF

size: NA
D: NA
V: TRBV21-1
J: TRBJ2-7
DNA: TGTGCCAGCAGCTACCTGGGACAGGGGGCGGGTTACGAGCAGTACTTC
CDR3: CASSYLGQGAGYEQYF

size: NA
D: TRBD1
V: TRBV19
J: TRBJ2-5
DNA: TGTGCCAGTAGTCCAAACCCCGCGACAGGGATGGAGACCCAGTACTTC
CDR3: CASSPNPATGMETQYF

size: NA
D: NA
V: TRBV7-9
J: TRBJ2-3
DNA: TGTGCCACCCCGACAGCTAGCACAGATACGCAGTATTTT
CDR3: CATPTASTDTQYF

size: NA
D: TRBD1
V: TRBV7-8
J: TRBJ1-1
DNA: TGTGCCAGCAGCTCCCGGGACAGGGGAGCCACTGAAGCTTTCTTT
CDR3: CASSSRDRGATEAFF

size: NA
D: NA
V: TRBV5-4
J: TRBJ2-2
DNA: TGTGCCAGCAGCTTGCCCCGGGGCACCGGGGAGCTGTTTTTT
CDR3: CASSLPRGTGELFF

size: NA
D: TRBD2
V: TRBV5-4
J: TRBJ2-3
DNA: TGTGCCAGCAGCTGGGACCCGGGACTAGCGGGAAAGGGAGATACGCAGTATTTT
CDR3: CASSWDPGLAGKGDTQYF

size: NA
D: TRBD2
V: TRBV11-2
J: TRBJ2-1
DNA: TGTGCCAGCAGCTTGTTAAGTAGCGGGAGTTACAATGAGCAGTTCTTC
CDR3: CASSLLSSGSYNEQFF

size: NA
D: NA
V: TRBV5-1
J: TRBJ1-1
DNA: TGCGCCAGCACCTCACGCGCAGGGCTCGGGAACACTGAAGCTTTCTTT
CDR3: CASTSRAGLGNTEAFF

size: NA
D: NA
V: TRBV15
J: TRBJ2-7
DNA: TGTGCCACCAGCCCCCTCTCGGTATCCGGCTCCTACGAGCAGTACTTC
CDR3: CATSPLSVSGSYEQYF

size: once
D: TRBD1
V: TRBV14
J: TRBJ2-1
DNA: TGTGCCAGCAGCCAAAGGCCGGGACAGGGCCCCAATGAGCAGTTCTTC
CDR3: CASSQRPGQGPNEQFF

size: once
D: NA
V: TRBV7-9
J: TRBJ1-1
DNA: TGTGCCAGCAGCTTTGGACAGCTGAACACTGAAGCTTTCTTT
CDR3: CASSFGQLNTEAFF

size: NA
D: TRBD1
V: TRBV3-1/TRBV3-2
J: TRBJ1-2
DNA: TGTGCCAGCAGCAAACAGGGGGAATATGGCTACACCTTC
CDR3: CASSKQGEYGYTF

size: NA
D: NA
V: TRBV24-1
J: TRBJ1-3
DNA: TGTGCCCCGCCGGGCTCTGGAAACACCATATATTTT
CDR3: CAPPGSGNTIYF

size: NA
D: NA
V: TRBV6-2/TRBV6-3
J: TRBJ2-2
DNA: TGTGCCAGCAGCCCCAGATATAGCGGCTCAAAGGAAACCGGGGAGCTGTTTTTT
CDR3: CASSPRYSGSKETGELFF

size: NA
D: NA
V: TRBV6-5
J: TRBJ1-1
DNA: TGTGCCAGCAGTTATCTCCAGGGGAACACTGAAGCTTTCTTT
CDR3: CASSYLQGNTEAFF

size: NA
D: NA
V: TRBV7-8
J: TRBJ1-5
DNA: TGTGCCAGCAGCTACCTAAAGCGTCAGGGTTTCCAGCCCCAGCATTTT
CDR3: CASSYLKRQGFQPQHF

size: once
D: TRBD1
V: TRBV28
J: TRBJ1-5
DNA: TGTGCCAGCAGTTTAGAAGGGGGCGCGGTCGCTCAGCCCCAGCATTTT
CDR3: CASSLEGGAVAQPQHF

size: NA
D: TRBD2
V: TRBV24-1
J: TRBJ2-2
DNA: TGTGCCACCAGTACTAGCGGGAGGGCCTCCGGGGAGCTGTTTTTT
CDR3: CATSTSGRASGELFF

size: once
D: NA
V: TRBV7-6
J: TRBJ1-1
DNA: TGTGCCAGCAGCTTAAGGATAGGGACTAACACTGAAGCTTTCTTT
CDR3: CASSLRIGTNTEAFF

size: NA
D: NA
V: TRBV28
J: TRBJ1-2
DNA: TGTGCCAGCAGTTTATTCCCCAGCGTCTCACCCTATGGCTACACCTTC
CDR3: CASSLFPSVSPYGYTF

size: NA
D: TRBD2
V: TRBV5-1
J: TRBJ2-2
DNA: TGCGCCAGCATCGGGGGGACTAGCGGGCGTCGAAGGGAGCTGTTTTTT
CDR3: CASIGGTSGRRRELFF

size: NA
D: TRBD1
V: TRBV19
J: TRBJ1-1
DNA: TGTGCCAGTAAAACAGGGGCGAACACTGAAGCTTTCTTT
CDR3: CASKTGANTEAFF

size: NA
D: NA
V: TRBV30
J: TRBJ2-7
DNA: TGTGCCTGGAGTGCGGGCTACGAGCAGTACTTC
CDR3: CAWSAGYEQYF

size: NA
D: TRBD1
V: TRBV19
J: TRBJ2-4
DNA: TGTGCCAGTAGTGTACAGGGGAGAGGGGCCAAAAACATTCAGTACTTC
CDR3: CASSVQGRGAKNIQYF

size: NA
D: TRBD1
V: TRBV2
J: TRBJ1-6
DNA: TGTGCCAGCAGTGTGGGACAGGGTAATTCACCCCTCCACTTT
CDR3: CASSVGQGNSPLHF

size: NA
D: TRBD1
V: TRBV19
J: TRBJ1-3
DNA: TGTGCCAGTACCACCAAAACGGTCGGGGACAGGGCCTCAAAGCTCTCTGGAAACACCATATATTTT
CDR3: CASTTKTVGDRASKLSGNTIYF

size: NA
D: NA
V: TRBV28
J: TRBJ1-6
DNA: TGTGCCAGCACCCCGAGTGGCAGGGCTCGGAATTCACCCCTCCACTTT
CDR3: CASTPSGRARNSPLHF

size: NA
D: NA
V: TRBV20-1
J: TRBJ2-3
DNA: TGCAGTGCTAGTGGAGGGGGGGGCTACAGCACAGATACGCAGTATTTT
CDR3: CSASGGGGYSTDTQYF

size: NA
D: TRBD2
V: TRBV7-2
J: TRBJ2-2
DNA: TGTGCCAGCAGTTACTTAGCGGGAGGGCCGAGAGGGGAGCTGTTTTTT
CDR3: CASSYLAGGPRGELFF

size: NA
D: NA
V: TRBV7-3
J: TRBJ2-6
DNA: TGTGCCAGCAGCTTATCGGGATTCGGGGCCAACGTCCTGACTTTC
CDR3: CASSLSGFGANVLTF

size: NA
D: NA
V: TRBV25-1
J: TRBJ1-2
DNA: TGTGCCAGCAGTGATGGGTGGGGGCTGAGGGGCTACACCTTC
CDR3: CASSDGWGLRGYTF

size: NA
D: TRBD1
V: TRBV9
J: TRBJ2-1
DNA: TGTGCCAGCAGCTCAGGGGGATGGCTGTTCTTC
CDR3: CASSSGGWLFF

size: NA
D: TRBD1
V: TRBV7-2
J: TRBJ1-2
DNA: TGTGCCAGCAGCTTAAGTCCCGGGACAGGGGGCTCGGGGTATGGCTACACCTTC
CDR3: CASSLSPGTGGSGYGYTF